These 3 T cell receptor beta chains were sequenced from one sample in a study of response to subunit inactivated influenza vaccine (dated by TCRdb to 2016 to 2019). Receptor libraries were prepared by RT-PCR. Sequencing was performed on an Illumina HiSeq 2500. The raw public reads went through TCRdb reprocessing: fastp at Q25, MiXCR clone calling, in-frame beta chains kept. Each entry is one CDR3 protein sequence, shown with its most common DNA and genes. The sample has hundreds of thousands of distinct CDR3 sequences on record, around 14% of them singletons. Of the sample, less than 9% is held by the ten largest clones. The sample consisted of PBMCs from blood, taken approximately 15 days before vaccination. All receptors come from a man aged 45-65 years who received an inactivated influenza vaccine. Donor details come from another sample of the same person, matched by shared clones.

In its sample, this clonotype was seen many times. This sequence joins TRBV10-3 and TRBJ2-2; TRBD2 agrees at 12 bases. This CDR3 contains 16 residues. V lost 6 bases, J lost 7 bases, and 9 bases stayed unmatched. CDR1 ENHRY and CDR2 SYGVKD come from the germline V gene. CDR3 nucleotides: TGTGCCATCAGAGGTCGACTAGCGGGAGTGAACGGGGAGCTGTTTTTT. It translates to CAIRGRLAGVNGELFF.

J is TRBJ2-3 and V is TRBV10-3; tentative D call: TRBD1 (7 bases). Between the trimmed V and J ends, which lost 7 bases and 2 bases, there was a span of 13 bases. The CDR3 consists of 14 residues. Germline V gene data show CDR1 as ENHRY and CDR2 as SYGVKD. The CDR3 is CAIKQGRITDTQYF. The CDR3 DNA reads as TGTGCCATCAAACAGGGGAGGATCACAGATACGCAGTATTTT.

The rearrangement joins TRBV20-1 to TRBJ2-5; 8 bases agree with TRBD1. The V gene's germline CDR1 is DFQATT and CDR2 SNEGSKA (reference sequence). The trim removed 6 bases at V and 7 bases at J, leaving 4 bases unmatched. The CDR3 has 11 residues. In DNA, the CDR3 is TGCAGTGCCCGGACAGGGCCGACCCAGTACTTC. It is translated as CSARTGPTQYF.